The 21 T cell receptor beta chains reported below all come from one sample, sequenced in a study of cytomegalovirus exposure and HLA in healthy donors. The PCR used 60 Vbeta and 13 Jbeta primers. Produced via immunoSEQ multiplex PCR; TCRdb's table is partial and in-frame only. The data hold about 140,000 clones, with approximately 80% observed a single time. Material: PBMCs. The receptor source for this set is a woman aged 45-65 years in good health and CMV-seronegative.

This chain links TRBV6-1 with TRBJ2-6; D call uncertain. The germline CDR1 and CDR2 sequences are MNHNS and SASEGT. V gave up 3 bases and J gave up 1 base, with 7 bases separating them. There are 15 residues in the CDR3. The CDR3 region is CASSDGESGANVLTF. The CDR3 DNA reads TGTGCCAGCAGTGATGGAGAATCTGGGGCCAACGTCCTGACTTTC.

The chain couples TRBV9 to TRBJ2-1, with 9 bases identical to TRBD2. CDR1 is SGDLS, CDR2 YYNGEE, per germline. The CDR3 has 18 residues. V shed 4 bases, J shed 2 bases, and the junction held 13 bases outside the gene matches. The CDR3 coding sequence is TGTGCCAGCAGCCCGAGAAGGGGGGCTAGCGGGGCCTACAATGAGCAGTTCTTC. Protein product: CASSPRRGASGAYNEQFF.

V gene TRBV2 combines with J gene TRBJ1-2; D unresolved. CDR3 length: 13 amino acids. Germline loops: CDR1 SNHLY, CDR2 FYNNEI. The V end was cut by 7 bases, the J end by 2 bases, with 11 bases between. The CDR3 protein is CASTQALNYGYTF. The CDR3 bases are TGTGCCAGCACCCAGGCCTTGAACTATGGCTACACCTTC.

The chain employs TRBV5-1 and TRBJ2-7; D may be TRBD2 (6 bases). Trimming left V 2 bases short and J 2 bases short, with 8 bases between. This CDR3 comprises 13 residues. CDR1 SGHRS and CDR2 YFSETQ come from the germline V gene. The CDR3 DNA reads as TGCGCCAGCAGCTTCGGGGGAACCTACGAGCAGTACTTC. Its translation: CASSFGGTYEQYF.

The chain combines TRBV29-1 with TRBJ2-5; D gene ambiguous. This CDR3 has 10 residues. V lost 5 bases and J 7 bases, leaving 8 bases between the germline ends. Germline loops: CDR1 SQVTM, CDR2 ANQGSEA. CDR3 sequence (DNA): TGCAGCGTTACAGTCGTGACCCAGTACTTC. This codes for CSVTVVTQYF.

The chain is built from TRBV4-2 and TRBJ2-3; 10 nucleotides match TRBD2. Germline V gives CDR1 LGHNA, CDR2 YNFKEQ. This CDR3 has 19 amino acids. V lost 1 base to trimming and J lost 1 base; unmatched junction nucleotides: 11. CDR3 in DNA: TGTGCCAGCAGCCAAGTCAGTAGCGGGGGGCTATGGGGCACAGATACGCAGTATTTT. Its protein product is CASSQVSSGGLWGTDTQYF.

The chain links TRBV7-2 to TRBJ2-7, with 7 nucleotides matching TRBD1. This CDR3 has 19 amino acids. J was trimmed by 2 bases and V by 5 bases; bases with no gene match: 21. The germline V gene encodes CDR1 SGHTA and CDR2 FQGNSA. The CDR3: CASSPTSTGPPIPTYEQYF. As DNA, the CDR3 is TGTGCCAGCAGCCCGACCTCGACAGGGCCCCCCATCCCAACCTACGAGCAGTACTTC.

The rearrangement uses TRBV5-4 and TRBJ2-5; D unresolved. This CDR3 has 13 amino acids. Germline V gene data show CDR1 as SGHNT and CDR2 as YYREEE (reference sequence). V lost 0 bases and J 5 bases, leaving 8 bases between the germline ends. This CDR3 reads CASSLVHEETQYF. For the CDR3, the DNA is TGTGCCAGCAGCTTGGTCCATGAGGAGACCCAGTACTTC.

The CDR3 spells CASSKLSRDTNYGYTF. The CDR3 coding sequence is TGTGCCAGTAGTAAGTTAAGCAGAGACACGAACTATGGCTACACCTTC. The chain carries TRBV19 and TRBJ1-2; D gene unclear. With 4 bases removed from V and 2 bases from J, the gap between germline ends came to 17 bases. Germline lookup yields CDR1 LNHDA and CDR2 SQIVND (reference sequence). The CDR3 consists of 16 residues.

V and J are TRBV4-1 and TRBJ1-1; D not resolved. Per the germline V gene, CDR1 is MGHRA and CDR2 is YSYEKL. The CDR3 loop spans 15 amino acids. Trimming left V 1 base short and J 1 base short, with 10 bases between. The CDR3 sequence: CASSQVNTKNTEAFF. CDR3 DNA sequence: TGCGCCAGCAGCCAAGTAAACACCAAGAACACTGAAGCTTTCTTT.

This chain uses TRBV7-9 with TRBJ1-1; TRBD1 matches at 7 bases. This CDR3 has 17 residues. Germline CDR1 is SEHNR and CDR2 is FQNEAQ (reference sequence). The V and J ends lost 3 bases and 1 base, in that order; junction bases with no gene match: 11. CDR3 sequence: CASSLYRDSRGNTEAFF. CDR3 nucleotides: TGTGCCAGCAGCTTGTACCGGGACAGCAGGGGGAACACTGAAGCTTTCTTT. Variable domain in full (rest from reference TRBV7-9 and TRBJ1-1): DTGVSQNPRHKITKRGQNVTFRCDPISEHNRLYWYRQTLGQGPEFLTYFQNEAQLEKSRLLSDRFSAERPKGSFSTLEIQRTEQGDSAMYLCASSLYRDSRGNTEAFFGQGTRLTVV.

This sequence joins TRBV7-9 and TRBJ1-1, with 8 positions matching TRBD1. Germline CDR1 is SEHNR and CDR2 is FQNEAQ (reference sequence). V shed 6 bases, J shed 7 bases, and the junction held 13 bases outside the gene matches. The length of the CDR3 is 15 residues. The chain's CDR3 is CASRPRTGKEDEAFF. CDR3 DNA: TGTGCCAGCAGACCAAGGACAGGGAAGGAAGATGAAGCTTTCTTT. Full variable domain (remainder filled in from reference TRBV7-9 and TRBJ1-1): DTGVSQNPRHKITKRGQNVTFRCDPISEHNRLYWYRQTLGQGPEFLTYFQNEAQLEKSRLLSDRFSAERPKGSFSTLEIQRTEQGDSAMYLCASRPRTGKEDEAFFGQGTRLTVV.

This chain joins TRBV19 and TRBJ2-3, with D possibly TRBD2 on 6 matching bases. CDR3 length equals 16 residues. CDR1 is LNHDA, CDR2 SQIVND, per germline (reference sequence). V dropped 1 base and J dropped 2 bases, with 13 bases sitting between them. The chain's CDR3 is CASSIGSGDYTDTQYF. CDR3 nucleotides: TGTGCCAGTAGTATAGGTAGCGGCGATTACACAGATACGCAGTATTTT.

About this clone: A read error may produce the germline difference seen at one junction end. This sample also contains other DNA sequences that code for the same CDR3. As DNA, the CDR3 is TGTGCCACCAGCAGAGATCCCTCTAATTCGCCCCTCCACTTT. Its protein is CATSRDPSNSPLHF. The chain joins TRBV15 to TRBJ1-6; D is unresolved. This CDR3 has 14 residues. Germline CDR1 reads LNHNV; CDR2 reads YYDKDF (reference sequence). Looking up the rest from reference TRBV15 and TRBJ1-6 gives the full variable domain: DAMVIQNPRYQVTQFGKPVTLSCSQTLNHNVMYWYQQKSSQAPKLLFHYYDKDFNNEADTPDNFQSRRPNTSFCFLDIRSPGLGDTAMYLCATSRDPSNSPLHFGNGTRLTVT.

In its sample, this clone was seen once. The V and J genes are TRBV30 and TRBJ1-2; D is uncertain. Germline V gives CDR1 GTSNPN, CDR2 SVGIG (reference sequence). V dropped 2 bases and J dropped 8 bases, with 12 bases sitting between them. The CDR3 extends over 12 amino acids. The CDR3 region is CAWSLQSRGYTF. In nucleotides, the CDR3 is TGTGCCTGGAGTTTACAGAGTCGCGGCTACACCTTC.

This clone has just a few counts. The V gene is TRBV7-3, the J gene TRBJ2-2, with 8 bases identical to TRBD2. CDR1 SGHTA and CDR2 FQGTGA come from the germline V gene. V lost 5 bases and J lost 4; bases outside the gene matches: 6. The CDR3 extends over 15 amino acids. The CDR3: CASSRDRGGTGELFF. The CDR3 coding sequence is TGTGCCAGCAGCCGCGACCGGGGGGGCACCGGGGAGCTGTTTTTT.

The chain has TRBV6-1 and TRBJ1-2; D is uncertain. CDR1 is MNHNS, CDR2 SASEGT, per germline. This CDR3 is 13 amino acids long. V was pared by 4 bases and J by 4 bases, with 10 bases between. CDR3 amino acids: CASSASGSYGYTF. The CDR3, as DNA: TGTGCCAGCAGTGCCTCGGGGAGCTATGGCTACACCTTC.

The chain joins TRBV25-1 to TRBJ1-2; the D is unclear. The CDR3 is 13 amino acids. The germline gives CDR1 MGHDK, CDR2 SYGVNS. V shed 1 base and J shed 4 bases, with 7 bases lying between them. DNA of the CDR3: TGTGCCAGCAGTGAATCCCACACCTATGGCTACACCTTC. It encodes CASSESHTYGYTF.

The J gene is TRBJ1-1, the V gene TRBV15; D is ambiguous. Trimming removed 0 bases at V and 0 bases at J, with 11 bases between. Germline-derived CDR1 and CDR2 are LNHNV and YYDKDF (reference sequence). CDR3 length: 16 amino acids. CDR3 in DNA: TGTGCCACCAGCAGAGATAATGGGCAGGTGAACACTGAAGCTTTCTTT. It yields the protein CATSRDNGQVNTEAFF.

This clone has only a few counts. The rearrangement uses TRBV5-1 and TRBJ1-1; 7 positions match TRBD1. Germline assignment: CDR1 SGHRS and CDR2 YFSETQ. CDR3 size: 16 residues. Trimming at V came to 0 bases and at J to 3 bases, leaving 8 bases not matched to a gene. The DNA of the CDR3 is TGCGCCAGCAGCTTGGTCGCAGGGGGTATTGACACTGAAGCTTTCTTT. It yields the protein CASSLVAGGIDTEAFF.

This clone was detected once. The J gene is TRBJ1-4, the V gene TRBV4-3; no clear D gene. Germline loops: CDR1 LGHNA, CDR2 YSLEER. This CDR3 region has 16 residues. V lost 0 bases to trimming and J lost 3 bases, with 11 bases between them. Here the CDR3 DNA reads TGCGCCAGCAGCCAAGATTTGAGAGGCTCTAATGAAAAACTGTTTTTT. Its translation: CASSQDLRGSNEKLFF.